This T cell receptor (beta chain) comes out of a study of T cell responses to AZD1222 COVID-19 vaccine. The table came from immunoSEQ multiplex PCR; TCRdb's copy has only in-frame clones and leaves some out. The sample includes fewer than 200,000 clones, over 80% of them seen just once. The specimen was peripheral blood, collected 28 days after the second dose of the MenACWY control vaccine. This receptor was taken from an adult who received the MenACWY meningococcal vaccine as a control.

CDR3 protein: CASSALRTVTGYTF. CDR3 bases: TGTGCCAGCAGTGCCCTACGGACAGTAACTGGCTACACCTTC. V usage is TRBV6-2 or TRBV6-3 and J usage is TRBJ1-2; D possibly corresponds to TRBD1 (6 bases). V dropped 5 bases and J dropped 7 bases, with 17 bases sitting between them. This CDR3 is built from 14 residues. The germline V gene encodes CDR1 MNHEY and CDR2 SVGEGT.